These T cell receptor beta chains were read from a single sample in a study of shared clonotypes between healthy human individuals. The table came from immunoSEQ multiplex PCR; TCRdb's copy has only in-frame clones and leaves some out. Among roughly 2 million clones, almost 96% were seen once, and the ten largest hold around 0.13%. Source material: naive CD4+ T cells sorted from blood. The receptors were gathered from a man between 18 and 35 years old in good health. Each CDR3 is given with its conserved first and last residue. A D gene is named only where the DNA matches it firmly. Clone size is shown for a subset of rows, as once, few, many or a class of expanded clone.

d_gene	abundance	v_gene	j_gene	CDR3nt	CDR3aa
-	once	TRBV7-9	TRBJ2-5	TGTGCCAGCAGCGTGGATCTGTACCAAGAGACCCAGTACTTC	CASSVDLYQETQYF
-	-	TRBV7-9	TRBJ2-3	TGTGCCAGCAGCTTAGGTCTGCGGCAGACCACAGATACGCAGTATTTT	CASSLGLRQTTDTQYF
TRBD2	-	TRBV7-2	TRBJ2-7	TGTGCCAGCAGCCACTACCTATTTCAGGAGCGGGGTCCCTACGAGCAGTACTTC	CASSHYLFQERGPYEQYF
TRBD1	-	TRBV6-5	TRBJ1-5	TGTGCCAGCAAACCGGGACAGGAGTCTCAGCCCCAGCATTTT	CASKPGQESQPQHF
TRBD1	-	TRBV28	TRBJ1-1	TGTGCCAGCAGCCAGGGACAGGTGGGCTTTTGGGCTTTCTTT	CASSQGQVGFWAFF
-	-	TRBV6-5	TRBJ2-7	TGTGCCAGCGGGAGGACGTACGGAAAAGAATACGAGCAGTACTTC	CASGRTYGKEYEQYF
-	-	TRBV29-1	TRBJ1-1	TGCAGCGGTGAAGGCCTCCCTGACAGGAACACTGAAGCTTTCTTT	CSGEGLPDRNTEAFF
-	-	TRBV19	TRBJ2-2	TGTGCCAGTAGTACAGAAACGAACACCGGGGAGCTGTTTTTT	CASSTETNTGELFF
-	few	TRBV30	TRBJ2-7	TGTGCCTGGAGTGTAGGGGGGACCTCCTACGAGCAGTACTTC	CAWSVGGTSYEQYF
TRBD1	-	TRBV10-3	TRBJ2-3	TGTGCCATCTCCTTAGCGGACAGGGGCACAGATACGCAGTATTTT	CAISLADRGTDTQYF
TRBD1	-	TRBV9	TRBJ1-6	TGTGCCAGCAGCGTAGGTCAGGGGGCGGGATCACCCCTCCACTTT	CASSVGQGAGSPLHF
TRBD2	-	TRBV4-3	TRBJ2-1	TGCGCCAGCAGCCAACGGGTTACAGCGGGAGGTGGCTACAATGAGCAGTTCTTC	CASSQRVTAGGGYNEQFF
-	-	TRBV5-1	TRBJ1-1	TGCGCCAGCAGCATCGCCGGGCCCTCGGGGACTGAAGCTTTCTTT	CASSIAGPSGTEAFF
-	-	TRBV10-3	TRBJ1-4	TGTGCCATCAGTGAGGGTCCGGCAACTAATGAAAAACTGTTTTTT	CAISEGPATNEKLFF
-	-	TRBV5-6	TRBJ2-3	TGTGCCAGCAGCTTGGCCCGAGGGACAGATACGCAGTATTTT	CASSLARGTDTQYF
-	-	TRBV5-1	TRBJ1-1	TGCGCCAGCACCAGGGACGGGAACACTGAAGCTTTCTTT	CASTRDGNTEAFF
-	-	TRBV28	TRBJ1-2	TGTGCCAGCAGTTTTCCAGCAAACTATGGCTACACCTTC	CASSFPANYGYTF
-	-	TRBV18	TRBJ1-2	TGTGCCAGCTCAATCCAGCCCTTCCAAGATGGCTACACCTTC	CASSIQPFQDGYTF
-	-	TRBV6-5	TRBJ2-6	TGTGCCAGCAGAATGAGTGGGGCCAACGTCCTGACTTTC	CASRMSGANVLTF
-	-	TRBV6-5	TRBJ2-4	TGTGCCAGCAGTTACCTGGGTGGCAAAAACATTCAGTACTTC	CASSYLGGKNIQYF
-	-	TRBV5-8	TRBJ1-2	TGTGCCAGCAGCTGGAAGGGGGTATTACACTATGGCTACACCTTC	CASSWKGVLHYGYTF
TRBD1	-	TRBV25-1	TRBJ2-2	TGTGCCAGCAGTGAACTTGACAGGGCCAGGGACGGGGAGCTGTTTTTT	CASSELDRARDGELFF
-	-	TRBV7-9	TRBJ2-7	TGTGCCAGCAGCTTTGAGGGTATTGGGACCTACGAGCAGTACTTC	CASSFEGIGTYEQYF
-	-	TRBV7-2	TRBJ2-3	TGTGCCAGCAGCTTAGTCAGCGCCGTCACAGATACGCAGTATTTT	CASSLVSAVTDTQYF
-	-	TRBV5-1	TRBJ1-1	TGCGCCAGCAGCTTGGTTCCTAATACAGTGGAAGCTTTCTTT	CASSLVPNTVEAFF
-	-	TRBV30	TRBJ2-1	TGTGCCTGGAGCTATAGCTCCTACAATGAGCAGTTCTTC	CAWSYSSYNEQFF
TRBD2	-	TRBV7-6	TRBJ2-2	TGTGCCAGCAGCTCGGGACTAGATATCGGGGAGCTGTTTTTT	CASSSGLDIGELFF
-	-	TRBV19	TRBJ2-6	TGTGCCAGTACGAAGGGGCGTATCGCTGGGGCCAACGTCCTGACTTTC	CASTKGRIAGANVLTF
-	-	TRBV6-6	TRBJ2-1	TGTGCCAGCAGTTATTTCCGGGAAGGGAGAGATGAGCAGTTCTTC	CASSYFREGRDEQFF
TRBD1	-	TRBV6-5	TRBJ1-5	TGTGCCAGCAGGGCAGGGGGCGCGAATCAGCCCCAGCATTTT	CASRAGGANQPQHF
TRBD1	-	TRBV12-5	TRBJ2-5	TGTGCTAGTGGTTTGGCTTCGGGACAGGGGGTACAGACCCAGTACTTC	CASGLASGQGVQTQYF
-	-	TRBV25-1	TRBJ1-4	TGTGCCAGCAGTGCAAACGTCGGGACTAATGAAAAACTGTTTTTT	CASSANVGTNEKLFF
-	-	TRBV10-3	TRBJ1-3	TGTGCCATCAACCCAGGGCCCTCTGGAAACACCATATATTTT	CAINPGPSGNTIYF
-	-	TRBV15	TRBJ2-7	TGTGCCACCAGCAGAGATCAGGGGCCCTACGAGCAGTACTTC	CATSRDQGPYEQYF
-	once	TRBV11-2	TRBJ2-5	TGTGCCAGCAGCTTAATGCAGGGGAAAGGGGAGACCCAGTACTTC	CASSLMQGKGETQYF
-	-	TRBV5-5	TRBJ1-6	TGTGCCAGCAGCTTGGGCAGAAAGGTCTATAATTCACCCCTCCACTTT	CASSLGRKVYNSPLHF
-	-	TRBV6-6	TRBJ2-7	TGTGCCAGCAGTTACCGTGGACTGTCACCGTCCTCGATGTACTTC	CASSYRGLSPSSMYF
-	-	TRBV18	TRBJ2-7	TGTGCCAGCTCACCACCAGGGGCGGCTGGCTACGAGCAGTACTTC	CASSPPGAAGYEQYF
TRBD1	-	TRBV5-1	TRBJ2-5	TGCGCCAGCAGCTTGGGACGACAGGGGGGACAAGAGACCCAGTACTTC	CASSLGRQGGQETQYF
TRBD2	-	TRBV5-4	TRBJ2-7	TGTGCCAGCAGCCCAACTAGCGGATCCTACGAGCAGTACTTC	CASSPTSGSYEQYF
TRBD1	once	TRBV5-1	TRBJ1-6	TGCGCCAGCAGCCCCCGACAGGGAGGGGATTCACCCCTCCACTTT	CASSPRQGGDSPLHF
TRBD2	-	TRBV28	TRBJ2-2	TGTGCCAGCAGTCGGGCGGGGGAGAACACCGGGGAGCTGTTTTTT	CASSRAGENTGELFF
TRBD1	-	TRBV6-1	TRBJ2-3	TGTGCCAGCAGGTGGACAGGTCCCCCCACAGATACGCAGTATTTT	CASRWTGPPTDTQYF
TRBD1	-	TRBV28	TRBJ1-5	TGTGCCAGCAGTTTATCAGGGACAGCGAATCAGCCCCAGCATTTT	CASSLSGTANQPQHF
TRBD2	-	TRBV5-6	TRBJ2-3	TGTGCCAGCAGCTTGTCGCCGGGAGGGCAGTATTTT	CASSLSPGGQYF
-	-	TRBV19	TRBJ2-3	TGTGCCAGTAGTATAGGCGTGACTAGTTCAGATACGCAGTATTTT	CASSIGVTSSDTQYF
-	-	TRBV28	TRBJ2-2	TGTGCCAGCAGTTTGGGCACCGGGGAGCTGTTTTTT	CASSLGTGELFF
-	-	TRBV5-5	TRBJ2-2	TGTGCCAGCAGCTCTCAGGGGTTTGGGGAGCTGTTTTTT	CASSSQGFGELFF